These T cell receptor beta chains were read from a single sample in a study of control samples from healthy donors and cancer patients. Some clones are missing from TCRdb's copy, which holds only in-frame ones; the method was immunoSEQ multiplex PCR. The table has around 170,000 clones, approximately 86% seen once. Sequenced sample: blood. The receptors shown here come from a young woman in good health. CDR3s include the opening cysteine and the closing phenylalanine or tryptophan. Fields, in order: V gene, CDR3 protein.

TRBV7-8	CASSLVTANEQYF
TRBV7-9	CASSLAGRESPLHF
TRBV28	CASGLLQGSYNEQFF
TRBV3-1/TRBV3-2	CASSQERGRRFF
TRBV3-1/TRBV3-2	CASSQSPRGSHTQYF
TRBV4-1	CASSGVGNQPQHF
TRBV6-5	CASSYRQWMETQYF
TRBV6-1	CASSERDRGGNTIYF
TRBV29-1	CSVPDRANYNEQFF
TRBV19	CASRIEQGAVGGTEAFF
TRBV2	CAERPTENTEAFF
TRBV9	CASSVRLGNTGELFF
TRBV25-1	CASTGSPYNEQFF
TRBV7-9	CASSLAGAGELFF
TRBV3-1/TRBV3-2	CASSLRRDNLRNTIYF
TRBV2	CASTGTARREQYF
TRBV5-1	CASSPSGLAYDTQYF
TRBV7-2	CASSLGIAGGRGTDTQYF
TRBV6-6	CASSYSHNTGELFF
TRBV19	CASSTLDRNTEAFF
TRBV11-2	CASSPRTNSGNTIYF
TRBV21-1	CASRGQDPNYGYTF
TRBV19	CASSMRRLAGRGGETQYF
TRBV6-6	CASSQAANTGELFF
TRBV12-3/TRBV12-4	CASSLGSTDTQYF
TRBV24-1	CATSSTSGGEQFF
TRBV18	CASSPQGGAGEQFF
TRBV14	CASGQVDEQFF
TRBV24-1	CATGDSSGGGINQPQHF
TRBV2	CASSESFQGAVYEQYF
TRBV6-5	CASSSSGRDNEQFF
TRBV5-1	CASSSDRAYGNTIYF
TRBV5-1	CASSLVDRPYEQYF
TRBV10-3	CAISELGKLSGNTIYF
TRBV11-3	CASSWGLAGTDTQYF
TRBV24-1	CATSDPGNTEAFF